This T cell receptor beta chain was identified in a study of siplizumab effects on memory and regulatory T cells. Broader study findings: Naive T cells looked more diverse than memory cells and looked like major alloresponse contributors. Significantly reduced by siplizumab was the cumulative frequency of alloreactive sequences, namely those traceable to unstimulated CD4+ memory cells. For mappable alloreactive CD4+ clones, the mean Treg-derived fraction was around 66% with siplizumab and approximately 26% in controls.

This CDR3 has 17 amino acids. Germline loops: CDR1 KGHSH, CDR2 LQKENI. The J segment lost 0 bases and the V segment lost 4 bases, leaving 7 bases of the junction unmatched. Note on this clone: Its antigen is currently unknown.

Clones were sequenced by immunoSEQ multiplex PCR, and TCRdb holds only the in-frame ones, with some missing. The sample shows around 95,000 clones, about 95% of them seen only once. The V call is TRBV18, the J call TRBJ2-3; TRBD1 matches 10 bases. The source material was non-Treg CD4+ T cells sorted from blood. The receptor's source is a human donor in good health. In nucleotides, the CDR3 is TGTGCCAGCTCACGAACGGGACAGGGGCCTAGCACAGATACGCAGTATTTT. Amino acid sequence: CASSRTGQGPSTDTQYF.